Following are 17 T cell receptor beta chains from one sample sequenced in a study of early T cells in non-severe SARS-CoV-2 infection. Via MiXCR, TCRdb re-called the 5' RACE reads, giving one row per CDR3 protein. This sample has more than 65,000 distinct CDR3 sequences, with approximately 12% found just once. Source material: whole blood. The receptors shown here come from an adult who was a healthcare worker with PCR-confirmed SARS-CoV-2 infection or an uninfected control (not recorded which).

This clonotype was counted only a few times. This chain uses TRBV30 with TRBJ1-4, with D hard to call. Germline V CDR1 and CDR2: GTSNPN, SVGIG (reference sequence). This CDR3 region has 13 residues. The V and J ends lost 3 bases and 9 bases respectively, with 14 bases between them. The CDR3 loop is CAWSAGYGKKLFF. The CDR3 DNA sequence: TGTGCCTGGAGCGCGGGGTACGGGAAAAAACTGTTTTTT.

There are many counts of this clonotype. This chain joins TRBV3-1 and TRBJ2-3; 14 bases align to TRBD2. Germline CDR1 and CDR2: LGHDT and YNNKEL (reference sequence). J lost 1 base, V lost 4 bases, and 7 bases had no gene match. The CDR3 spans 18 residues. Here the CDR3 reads CASSRGLAGGLRTDTQYF. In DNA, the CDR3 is TGTGCCAGCAGCCGCGGACTAGCGGGAGGCCTGCGCACAGATACGCAGTATTTT.

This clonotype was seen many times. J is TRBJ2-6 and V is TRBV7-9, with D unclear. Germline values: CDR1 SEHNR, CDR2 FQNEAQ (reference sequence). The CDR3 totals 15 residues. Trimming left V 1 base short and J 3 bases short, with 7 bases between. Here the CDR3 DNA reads TGTGCCAGCAGCTTAGACAGCTATGGGGCCAACGTCCTGACTTTC. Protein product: CASSLDSYGANVLTF.

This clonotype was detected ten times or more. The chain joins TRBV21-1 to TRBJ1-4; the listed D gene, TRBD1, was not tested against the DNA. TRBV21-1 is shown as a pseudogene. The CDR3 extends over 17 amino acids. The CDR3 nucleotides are TGTGCCAGCAGCCTATTTTACTGGGGGGCGACTAATGAAAAACTGTTTTTT. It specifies CASSLFYWGATNEKLFF.

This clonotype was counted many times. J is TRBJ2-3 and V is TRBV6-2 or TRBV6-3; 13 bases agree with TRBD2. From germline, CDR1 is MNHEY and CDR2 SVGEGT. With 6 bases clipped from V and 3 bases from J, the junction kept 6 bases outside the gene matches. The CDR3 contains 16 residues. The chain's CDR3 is CASRPGLAGETDTQYF. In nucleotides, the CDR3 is TGTGCCAGCAGGCCCGGACTAGCGGGAGAGACAGATACGCAGTATTTT.

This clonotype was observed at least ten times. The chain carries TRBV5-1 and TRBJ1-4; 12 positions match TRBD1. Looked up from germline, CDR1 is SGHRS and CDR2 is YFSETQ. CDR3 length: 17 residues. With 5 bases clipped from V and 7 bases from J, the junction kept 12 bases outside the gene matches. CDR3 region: CASRTGQGAFSSEKLFF. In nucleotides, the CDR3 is TGCGCCAGCAGAACGGGACAGGGGGCGTTTAGTAGTGAAAAACTGTTTTTT.

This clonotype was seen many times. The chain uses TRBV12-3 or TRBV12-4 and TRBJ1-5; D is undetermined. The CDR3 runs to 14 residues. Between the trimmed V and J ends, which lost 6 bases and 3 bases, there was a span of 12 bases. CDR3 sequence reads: CASSQTSNNQPQHF. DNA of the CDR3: TGTGCCAGCAGCCAGACTTCGAACAATCAGCCCCAGCATTTT.

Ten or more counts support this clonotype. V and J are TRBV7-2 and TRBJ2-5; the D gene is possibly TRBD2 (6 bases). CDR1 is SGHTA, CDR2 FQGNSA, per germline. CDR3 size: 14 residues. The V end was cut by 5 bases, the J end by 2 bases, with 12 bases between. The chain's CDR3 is CASSPRAGQETQYF. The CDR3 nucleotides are TGTGCCAGCAGCCCGCGGGCGGGGCAAGAGACCCAGTACTTC.

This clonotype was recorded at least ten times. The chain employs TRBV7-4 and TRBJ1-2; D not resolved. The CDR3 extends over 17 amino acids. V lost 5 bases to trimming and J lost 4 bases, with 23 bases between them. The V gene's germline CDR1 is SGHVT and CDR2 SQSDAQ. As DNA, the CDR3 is TGTGCCAGCAGCAAGGGAAGGGAAATTGCGGATTCCTATGGCTACACCTTC. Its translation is CASSKGREIADSYGYTF.

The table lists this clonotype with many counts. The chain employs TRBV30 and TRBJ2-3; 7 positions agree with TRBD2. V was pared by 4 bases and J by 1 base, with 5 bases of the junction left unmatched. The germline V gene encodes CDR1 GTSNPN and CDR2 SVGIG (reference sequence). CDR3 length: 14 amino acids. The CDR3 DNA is TGTGCCTGGAATAGTGCGGGGGGCACAGATACGCAGTATTTT. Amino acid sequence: CAWNSAGGTDTQYF. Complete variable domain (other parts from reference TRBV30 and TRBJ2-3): SQTIHQWPATLVQPVGSPLSLECTVEGTSNPNLYWYRQAAGRGLQLLFYSVGIGQISSEVPQNLSASRPQDRQFILSSKKLLLSDSGFYLCAWNSAGGTDTQYFGPGTRLTVL.

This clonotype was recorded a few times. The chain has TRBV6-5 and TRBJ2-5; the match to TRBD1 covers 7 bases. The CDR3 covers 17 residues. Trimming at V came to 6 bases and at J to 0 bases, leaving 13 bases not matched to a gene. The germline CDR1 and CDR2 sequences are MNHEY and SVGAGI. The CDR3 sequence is CASRHNPVQGYQETQYF. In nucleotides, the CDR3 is TGTGCCAGCAGGCACAACCCGGTACAGGGGTACCAAGAGACCCAGTACTTC.

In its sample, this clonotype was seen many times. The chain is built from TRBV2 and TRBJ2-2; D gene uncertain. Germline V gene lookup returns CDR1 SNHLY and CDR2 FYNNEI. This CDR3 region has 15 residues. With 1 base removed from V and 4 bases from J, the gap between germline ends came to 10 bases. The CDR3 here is CASSEEQTGTGELFF. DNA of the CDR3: TGTGCCAGCAGTGAAGAACAGACGGGCACCGGGGAGCTGTTTTTT.

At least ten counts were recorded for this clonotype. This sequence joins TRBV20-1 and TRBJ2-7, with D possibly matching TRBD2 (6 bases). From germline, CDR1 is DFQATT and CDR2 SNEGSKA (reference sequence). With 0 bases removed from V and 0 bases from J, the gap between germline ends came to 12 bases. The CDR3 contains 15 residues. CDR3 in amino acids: CSARDPWRDSYEQYF. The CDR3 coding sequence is TGCAGTGCTAGAGATCCCTGGCGGGACTCCTACGAGCAGTACTTC.

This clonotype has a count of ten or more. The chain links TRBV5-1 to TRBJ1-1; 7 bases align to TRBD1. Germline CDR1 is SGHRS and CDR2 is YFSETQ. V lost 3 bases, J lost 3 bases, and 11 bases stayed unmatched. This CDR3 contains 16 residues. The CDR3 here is CASSSAGQPWDTEAFF. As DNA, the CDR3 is TGCGCCAGCAGCTCAGCGGGACAGCCATGGGACACTGAAGCTTTCTTT.

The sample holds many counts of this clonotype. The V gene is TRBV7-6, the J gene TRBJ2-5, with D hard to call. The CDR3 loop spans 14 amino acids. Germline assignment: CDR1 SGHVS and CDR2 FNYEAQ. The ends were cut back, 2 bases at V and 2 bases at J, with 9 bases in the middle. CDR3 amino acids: CASSLYPEQETQYF. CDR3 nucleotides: TGTGCCAGCAGCTTATATCCTGAGCAAGAGACCCAGTACTTC.

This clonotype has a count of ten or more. CDR3 sequence: CSVLSGVVEQFF. For the CDR3, the DNA is TGCAGCGTCCTTAGCGGGGTTGTCGAGCAGTTCTTC. The chain carries TRBV29-1 and TRBJ2-1; 8 bases match TRBD2. J was trimmed by 10 bases and V by 6 bases; bases with no gene match: 8. The CDR3 has 12 amino acids. In germline, CDR1 is SQVTM, CDR2 ANQGSEA.

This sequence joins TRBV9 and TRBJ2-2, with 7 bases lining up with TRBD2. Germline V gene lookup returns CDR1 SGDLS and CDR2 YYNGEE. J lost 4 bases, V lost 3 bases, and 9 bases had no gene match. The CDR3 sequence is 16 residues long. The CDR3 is CASSASVRLATGELFF. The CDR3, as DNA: TGTGCCAGCAGCGCAAGTGTTAGACTAGCCACCGGGGAGCTGTTTTTT.